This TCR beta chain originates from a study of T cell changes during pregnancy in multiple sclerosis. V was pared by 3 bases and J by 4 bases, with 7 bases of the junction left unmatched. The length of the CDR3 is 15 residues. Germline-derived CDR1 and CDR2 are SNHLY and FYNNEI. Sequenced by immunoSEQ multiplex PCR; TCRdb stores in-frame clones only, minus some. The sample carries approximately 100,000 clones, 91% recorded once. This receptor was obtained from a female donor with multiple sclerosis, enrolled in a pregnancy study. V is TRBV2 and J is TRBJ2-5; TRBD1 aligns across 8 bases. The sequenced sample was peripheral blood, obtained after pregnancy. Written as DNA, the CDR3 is TGTGCCAGCAGTGAGGTGCAGGGGGCAACAGAGACCCAGTACTTC. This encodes CASSEVQGATETQYF. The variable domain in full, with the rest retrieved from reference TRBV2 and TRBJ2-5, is EPEVTQTPSHQVTQMGQEVILRCVPISNHLYFYWYRQILGQKVEFLVSFYNNEISEKSEIFDDQFSVERPDGSNFTLKIRSTKLEDSAMYFCASSEVQGATETQYFGPGTRLLVL.